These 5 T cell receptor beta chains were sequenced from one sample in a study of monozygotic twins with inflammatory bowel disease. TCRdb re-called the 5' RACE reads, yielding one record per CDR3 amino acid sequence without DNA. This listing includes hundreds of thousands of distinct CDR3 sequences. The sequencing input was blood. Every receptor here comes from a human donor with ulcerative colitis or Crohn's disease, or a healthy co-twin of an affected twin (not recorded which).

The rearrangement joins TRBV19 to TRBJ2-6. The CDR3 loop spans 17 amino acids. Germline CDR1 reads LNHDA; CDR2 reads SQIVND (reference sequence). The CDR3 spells CASSISGRISGANVLTF. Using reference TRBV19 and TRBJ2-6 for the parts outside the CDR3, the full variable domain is DGGITQSPKYLFRKEGQNVTLSCEQNLNHDAMYWYRQDPGQGLRLIYYSQIVNDFQKGDIAEGYSVSREKKESFPLTVTSAQKNPTAFYLCASSISGRISGANVLTFGAGSRLTVL.

This CDR3 reads CASSVIAGGLYNEQFF. This chain links TRBV9 with TRBJ2-1; the D call of TRBD2 rests on TCRdb alone, since no DNA is present to check it. The CDR3 loop spans 16 amino acids. Per the germline V gene, CDR1 is SGDLS and CDR2 is YYNGEE.

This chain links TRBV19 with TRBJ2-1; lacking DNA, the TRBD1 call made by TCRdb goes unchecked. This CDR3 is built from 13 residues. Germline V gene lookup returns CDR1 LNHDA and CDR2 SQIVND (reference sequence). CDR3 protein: CASRTGVVNEQFF.

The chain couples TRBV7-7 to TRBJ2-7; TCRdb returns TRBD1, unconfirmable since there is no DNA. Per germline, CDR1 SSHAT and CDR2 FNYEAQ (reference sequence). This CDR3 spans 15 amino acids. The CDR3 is CASSSSPGTGGEQYF.

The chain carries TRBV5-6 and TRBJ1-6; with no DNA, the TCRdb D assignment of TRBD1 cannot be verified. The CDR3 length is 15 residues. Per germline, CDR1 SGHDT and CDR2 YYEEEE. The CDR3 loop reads CASSKFDRGDSPLHF.